The T cell receptor (beta chain) under discussion was sequenced for a study of T-cell memory formation after mild COVID-19. Study-wide results and caveats: Day 37-peaking second-wave clones had unconfirmed SARS-CoV-2 specificity. Clones shrinking between day 15 and 85 showed a balanced CD4/CD8 split, and those that grew later tilted toward CD4+.

This clonotype has a handful of counts. Its antigen is undetermined. Each CDR3 protein is one row after TCRdb ran MiXCR on the 5' RACE reads. In the table there are 200,000 to 250,000 distinct CDR3 sequences, more than 8% of which are singletons. The sample was PBMCs or a T cell subset sorted from them (not recorded which). This TCR came from a young man who had mild COVID-19 (a few samples of this study predate the infection). Cell type and time point are not known.

The DNA for the CDR3 is TGCGCCAGCGAGAAGAACAGGGGCCGCGGCTACACCTTC. Amino acid sequence: CASEKNRGRGYTF. The rearrangement joins TRBV4-3 to TRBJ1-2, with 7 nucleotides matching TRBD1. Germline lookup yields CDR1 LGHNA and CDR2 YSLEER. CDR3 size: 13 residues. After removal of 8 bases from V and 8 bases from J, the junction contained 11 bases not matched to a gene.